The 21 T cell receptor beta chains in this list originate from one sample, sequenced in a study of OX40 agonist ivuxolimab in advanced cancers. The method was immunoSEQ multiplex PCR; TCRdb's version includes in-frame clones alone and lacks a portion of them. This repertoire shows roughly 16,000 clones, over 75% found once; its top ten account for about 47%. The sequenced sample was CD4+ or CD8+ T cells sorted from blood, obtained in a trial of the OX40 agonist ivuxolimab. These receptors were taken from an adult with an advanced solid tumor such as melanoma, head and neck, liver or kidney cancer.

This chain joins TRBV7-9 and TRBJ2-3; 10 bases are shared with TRBD1. The CDR3 has 16 residues. With 5 bases clipped from V and 3 bases from J, the junction kept 8 bases outside the gene matches. CDR1 is SEHNR, CDR2 FQNEAQ, per germline (reference sequence). The CDR3 DNA reads TGTGCCAGCAGCCCTCCGGGACAGGGGACAACAGATACGCAGTATTTT. It codes for CASSPPGQGTTDTQYF.

The chain recombines TRBV6-6 with TRBJ2-7, with D unresolved. With 0 bases removed from V and 6 bases from J, the gap between germline ends came to 12 bases. CDR3 length: 14 residues. Per the germline V gene, CDR1 is MNHNY and CDR2 is SVGAGI (reference sequence). The CDR3 loop reads CASSYSGSVGEQYF. In nucleotides, the CDR3 is TGTGCCAGCAGTTACTCGGGTAGTGTGGGCGAGCAGTACTTC.

The gene calls are TRBV7-2 and TRBJ2-7, with D possibly being TRBD1 or TRBD2 (6 bases each). The CDR3 runs to 17 residues. V gave up 5 bases and J gave up 2 bases, with 22 bases separating them. Germline lookup yields CDR1 SGHTA and CDR2 FQGNSA. The CDR3 nucleotides read TGTGCCAGCAGCCCTGACGTCAGGGAAGGGGGGCCCTACGAGCAGTACTTC. Its protein product is CASSPDVREGGPYEQYF.

This clone ranks as medium-sized. The rearrangement links TRBV10-3 to TRBJ2-7; 15 bases map to TRBD2. The CDR3 spans 17 residues. CDR1 is ENHRY, CDR2 SYGVKD, per germline. V lost 3 bases and J lost 2; bases outside the gene matches: 5. The CDR3 DNA reads TGTGCCATCAGTGACCCCGGACTAGCGGGAGGGGCCTACGAGCAGTACTTC. Translation: CAISDPGLAGGAYEQYF.

This clone was seen a single time. The chain combines TRBV19 with TRBJ2-1, with 11 bases matching TRBD2. The CDR3 runs to 15 residues. Germline V lookup: CDR1 LNHDA, CDR2 SQIVND (reference sequence). The V and J ends lost 5 bases and 8 bases, in that order; junction bases with no gene match: 8. Here the CDR3 reads CASSLAGGPRYEQFF. The CDR3 region has the DNA TGTGCCAGTAGTTTAGCGGGAGGGCCTCGCTATGAGCAGTTCTTC.

V and J are TRBV7-9 and TRBJ2-7; TRBD1 agrees at 8 bases. Germline CDR1 and CDR2: SEHNR and FQNEAQ (reference sequence). The V and J ends lost 5 bases and 3 bases, in that order; junction bases with no gene match: 12. This CDR3 has 16 amino acids. CDR3 residues: CASSPPGQGAFYEQYF. The CDR3 DNA is TGTGCCAGCAGCCCGCCTGGGCAGGGGGCGTTCTACGAGCAGTACTTC.

The chain joins TRBV27 to TRBJ2-7; TRBD1 matches 7 bases. The CDR3 sequence is 13 residues long. V was clipped by 5 bases and J by 3 bases; unmatched bases: 4. CDR1 MNHEY and CDR2 SMNVEV come from the germline V gene (reference sequence). The CDR3 coding sequence is TGTGCCAGCAGTGGCACAGGGGTCTACGAGCAGTACTTC. Its protein product is CASSGTGVYEQYF.

The chain employs TRBV6-4 and TRBJ2-3; tentatively, D is TRBD2 (6 bases). This CDR3 spans 15 amino acids. Trimming removed 3 bases from V and 0 bases from J, with 10 bases in between. Germline lookup yields CDR1 MRHNA and CDR2 SNTAGT. CDR3 amino acids: CASSERAGSTDTQYF. DNA of the CDR3: TGTGCCAGCAGTGAAAGAGCGGGCAGCACAGATACGCAGTATTTT.

The chain uses TRBV27 and TRBJ1-4; 7 nucleotides agree with TRBD1. The CDR3 contains 16 residues. Trimming at V came to 5 bases and at J to 0 bases, leaving 6 bases not matched to a gene. Germline CDR1 and CDR2: MNHEY and SMNVEV (reference sequence). CDR3 in DNA: TGTGCCAGCAGTCTAACAGGGGTTGCAACTAATGAAAAACTGTTTTTT. It specifies CASSLTGVATNEKLFF.

The sample holds a few counts of this clone. The chain uses TRBV7-2 and TRBJ2-7, with 7 bases matching TRBD2. This CDR3 is 16 amino acids long. Germline lookup yields CDR1 SGHTA and CDR2 FQGNSA. V lost 0 bases, J lost 4 bases, and 9 bases stayed unmatched. Here the CDR3 reads CASSLALGGGRYEQYF. The CDR3 bases are TGTGCCAGCAGCTTAGCGCTGGGGGGAGGGCGATACGAGCAGTACTTC. The variable domain in full, with the rest retrieved from reference TRBV7-2 and TRBJ2-7, is GAGVSQSPSNKVTEKGKDVELRCDPISGHTALYWYRQSLGQGLEFLIYFQGNSAPDKSGLPSDRFSAERTGGSVSTLTIQRTQQEDSAVYLCASSLALGGGRYEQYFGPGTRLTVT.

CDR3 nucleotide sequence: TGTGCCAGCAGTGAAGGGACAGGGCTGTGGCACAATGAGCAGTTCTTC. Translated: CASSEGTGLWHNEQFF. The gene calls are TRBV6-1 and TRBJ2-1, with 8 bases that match TRBD1. V gave up 1 base and J gave up 5 bases; unmatched junction bases: 7. Germline assignment: CDR1 MNHNS and CDR2 SASEGT. The CDR3 sequence is 16 residues long.

A few counts support this clone. V gene TRBV27 combines with J gene TRBJ1-1, with D possibly TRBD1 on 6 matching bases. This CDR3 has 13 amino acids. Germline CDR1 MNHEY, CDR2 SMNVEV (reference sequence). Trimming took off 3 bases at V and 8 bases at J, with 13 bases between the two ends. CDR3 nucleotides: TGTGCCAGCAGTTTGGCCACAGGGTTGGAAGCTTTCTTT. Translating gives CASSLATGLEAFF.

This clone was observed once. The chain uses TRBV15 and TRBJ1-5; no reliable D call. Germline V gives CDR1 LNHNV, CDR2 YYDKDF (reference sequence). The CDR3 is 12 amino acids. V was cut by 6 bases and J by 3 bases, with 6 bases left in between. This CDR3 reads CATRNFNQPQHF. CDR3 sequence (DNA): TGTGCCACCAGAAACTTCAATCAGCCCCAGCATTTT.

This chain joins TRBV6-5 and TRBJ2-3; 15 bases align to TRBD2. This CDR3 region has 16 residues. In germline, CDR1 is MNHEY, CDR2 SVGAGI. Trimming at V came to 2 bases and at J to 5 bases, leaving 2 bases not matched to a gene. The CDR3 loop reads CASSYRTSGGGDTQYF. CDR3 sequence (DNA): TGTGCCAGCAGTTACCGGACTAGCGGGGGGGGAGATACGCAGTATTTT.

The chain uses TRBV27 and TRBJ1-2, with TRBD1 matching 8 bases. Germline CDR1 is MNHEY and CDR2 is SMNVEV (reference sequence). J gave up 6 bases and V 5 bases, and 8 bases lay outside the gene matches. CDR3 length equals 14 residues. The CDR3 region is CASSASTGGHGYTF. The CDR3 nucleotides read TGTGCCAGCAGTGCATCTACAGGGGGTCATGGCTACACCTTC.

This clone was observed a few times. This chain links TRBV6-6 with TRBJ2-5; D not resolved. Germline V gene data show CDR1 as MNHNY and CDR2 as SVGAGI (reference sequence). This CDR3 spans 13 amino acids. Trimming removed 0 bases at V and 3 bases at J, with 5 bases between. CDR3 nucleotide sequence: TGTGCCAGCAGTTACTCGAGAGAAGAGACCCAGTACTTC. It yields the protein CASSYSREETQYF.

Here the CDR3 reads CASSPGLQGARETQYF. CDR3 bases: TGCGCCAGCAGCCCTGGGCTGCAGGGGGCGAGGGAGACCCAGTACTTC. The chain recombines TRBV4-3 with TRBJ2-5, with 8 bases fitting TRBD1. The CDR3 is 16 residues long. In germline, CDR1 is LGHNA, CDR2 YSLEER. V lost 4 bases, J lost 5 bases, and 12 bases stayed unmatched.

CDR3 protein: CASSLARWRSTGELFF. The DNA of the CDR3 is TGTGCCAGCAGTTTGGCTCGTTGGCGATCCACCGGGGAGCTGTTTTTT. The genes are TRBV27 and TRBJ2-2; D is undetermined. This CDR3 comprises 16 residues. Trimming left V 3 bases short and J 4 bases short, with 15 bases between. In germline, CDR1 is MNHEY, CDR2 SMNVEV (reference sequence).

V and J are TRBV6-5 and TRBJ2-5, with 13 bases matching TRBD2. The CDR3 runs to 15 residues. Germline V gene sequence: CDR1 MNHEY, CDR2 SVGAGI. The V and J ends lost 0 bases and 5 bases, in that order; junction bases with no gene match: 0. CDR3 in amino acids: CASSYSTSGGETQYF. For the CDR3, the DNA is TGTGCCAGCAGTTACTCGACTAGCGGGGGGGAGACCCAGTACTTC.

This clone was observed a few times. This chain connects TRBV19 to TRBJ1-5; 7 bases are shared with TRBD1. Trimming removed 5 bases from V and 4 bases from J; junction bases left unmatched: 5. The CDR3 has 14 residues. Germline CDR1 is LNHDA and CDR2 is SQIVND (reference sequence). CDR3 sequence reads: CASSPQGWNQPQHF. The DNA for the CDR3 is TGTGCCAGTAGTCCACAGGGGTGGAATCAGCCCCAGCATTTT.

V usage is TRBV28 and J usage is TRBJ2-1, with 11 nucleotides matching TRBD1. The CDR3 is made up of 15 amino acids. CDR1 is MDHEN and CDR2 is SYDVKM in the germline V gene. V dropped 6 bases and J dropped 3; count of bases not matched to a gene: 4. CDR3 amino acids: CASSRGTGGYNEQFF. The CDR3 DNA reads TGTGCCAGCAGCCGCGGGACAGGGGGCTACAATGAGCAGTTCTTC. The full variable domain, rest sourced from reference TRBV28 and TRBJ2-1, is DVKVTQSSRYLVKRTGEKVFLECVQDMDHENMFWYRQDPGLGLRLIYFSYDVKMKEKGDIPEGYSVSREKKERFSLILESASTNQTSMYLCASSRGTGGYNEQFFGPGTRLTVL.